This TCR beta chain was documented in a study of control samples from healthy donors and cancer patients. This CDR3 comprises 15 residues. Germline CDR1 SGHVS, CDR2 FNYEAQ. V lost 1 base, J lost 2 bases, and 9 bases lay in between. Some clones are missing from TCRdb's copy, which holds only in-frame ones; the method was immunoSEQ multiplex PCR. The sample has some 87,000 clones; 91% are singletons. The chain uses TRBV7-6 and TRBJ1-5, with D hard to call. Source material: blood. The receptor was derived from a young man in good health. In DNA, the CDR3 is TGTGCCAGCAGCTTAGGGGCTGATGGCAATCAGCCCCAGCATTTT. Translated: CASSLGADGNQPQHF.